This is a list of T cell receptor beta chains from one sample in a study of cytomegalovirus exposure and HLA in healthy donors. TCRdb keeps only in-frame clones here, not all; method: immunoSEQ multiplex PCR. The table has about 210,000 clones, about 80% seen once. The sample comprised PBMCs. The receptors here all came from a woman younger than 45 in good health and CMV-seropositive. Each CDR3 is given without its conserved first and last residue. Each record gives: J gene, CDR3 length, V gene, CDR3 protein.

J: TRBJ1-4
length: 20
V: TRBV21-1
CDR3: ASSKFCPTHFTSNRGRGKLF

J: TRBJ2-7
length: 13
V: TRBV7-8
CDR3: ASSLVTSVSYEQY

J: TRBJ1-6
length: 15
V: TRBV15
CDR3: ATSGGRDSRYNSPLH

J: TRBJ1-2
length: 11
V: TRBV29-1
CDR3: SARESTNYGYT

J: TRBJ2-1
length: 17
V: TRBV19
CDR3: ASSPAGQPGLASGNEQF

J: TRBJ1-1
length: 17
V: TRBV7-6
CDR3: ASSMEERRTGGARTEAF

J: TRBJ1-5
length: 13
V: TRBV28
CDR3: ASSPDSASSQPQH

J: TRBJ1-5
length: 10
V: TRBV2
CDR3: ASSGEVQPQH

J: TRBJ2-1
length: 12
V: TRBV13
CDR3: ASSPRTDSDEQF

J: TRBJ2-4
length: 14
V: TRBV30
CDR3: AWAAGQGIAKNIQY

J: TRBJ2-7
length: 13
V: TRBV30
CDR3: AWSEWDSLLREQY

J: TRBJ2-1
length: 14
V: TRBV7-3
CDR3: ASSPGDYYSYNEQF

J: TRBJ1-1
length: 10
V: TRBV11-2
CDR3: ASSLAGDGAF

J: TRBJ2-2
length: 14
V: TRBV28
CDR3: ASTPGGTGRTGELF

J: TRBJ1-4
length: 13
V: TRBV7-9
CDR3: ASSPRGPFNEKLF